This TCR beta chain was sequenced during a study of T cells after yellow fever vaccination. The study's findings and limits: At 95% to 97% for CD4 and about 91% for CD8, most primary-vaccination clones showed up again after the booster.

This clonotype has a handful of counts. The antigen remains unidentified. In TCRdb, the 5' RACE reads were re-called with MiXCR into one record per CDR3 protein. The table lists some 420,000 distinct CDR3 sequences, 18% of them singletons. The CDR3 length is 16 residues. CDR1 is SGHRS and CDR2 is YFSETQ in the germline V gene. Trimming left V 0 bases short and J 6 bases short, with 17 bases between. The chain carries TRBV5-1 and TRBJ2-3; D uncertain. The TCR comes from a young man who received the YFV17D yellow fever vaccine. The sequencing used PBMCs, collected before the yellow fever booster vaccination. DNA for the CDR3: TGCGCCAGCAGCTTGGGACAAACGCCCTCGGGCGATACGCAGTATTTT. This encodes CASSLGQTPSGDTQYF. Filled out from reference TRBV5-1 and TRBJ2-3, the complete variable domain reads KAGVTQTPRYLIKTRGQQVTLSCSPISGHRSVSWYQQTPGQGLQFLFEYFSETQRNKGNFPGRFSGRQFSNSRSEMNVSTLELGDSALYLCASSLGQTPSGDTQYFGPGTRLTVL.